Listed here are 7 T cell receptor beta chains from one sample, sequenced in a study of T cells after yellow fever vaccination (dated 2019 in TCRdb). In light of the paper, this sample's treatment or condition label describes: live attenuated yellow fever vaccine strain. Preparation of the library involved 5' RACE. TCRdb shows the sequencer as Illumina HiSeq 2500. TCRdb trimmed the raw reads at Q25, called clones with MiXCR and kept productive beta chains. A single entry per CDR3 protein holds the most common genes and DNA from its merged rows. In this sample the table shows a few hundred thousand distinct CDR3 sequences, around 21% of which occur a single time. The ten largest clones take up 13% to 15% of the sample. The specimen comprised PBMCs, sampled 15 days after the yellow fever booster vaccination. The source is a man aged 25 to 45 who received the YFV17D yellow fever vaccine.

The chain has TRBV5-1 and TRBJ2-5; D may be TRBD2 (6 bases). Trimming shortened V by 6 bases and J by 5 bases, and 17 bases separated the two germline ends. CDR3 length equals 14 residues. Germline CDR1 is SGHRS and CDR2 is YFSETQ. The CDR3 protein is CASTRRGPSETQYF. CDR3 DNA: TGCGCCAGCACCCGGAGGGGCCCGTCGGAGACCCAGTACTTC.

Here the CDR3 reads CASGAYPLEYNEQFF. CDR3 in DNA: TGTGCCAGTGGGGCCTACCCGCTTGAGTACAATGAGCAGTTCTTC. The chain joins TRBV19 to TRBJ2-1; D perhaps matches TRBD1 (5 bases). Germline assignment: CDR1 LNHDA and CDR2 SQIVND (reference sequence). The CDR3 extends over 15 amino acids. Trimming removed 8 bases at V and 4 bases at J, with 18 bases between.

This clonotype has a handful of counts. The chain carries TRBV6-5 and TRBJ2-5; D is undetermined. The CDR3 runs 13 residues. Germline V CDR1 and CDR2: MNHEY, SVGAGI. Trimming pared 2 bases from V and 5 bases from J, leaving 9 bases between. CDR3 in amino acids: CASSYRVDETQYF. CDR3 sequence (DNA): TGTGCCAGCAGTTACAGGGTTGACGAGACCCAGTACTTC.

The chain carries TRBV5-1 and TRBJ2-7; the match to TRBD1 covers 8 bases. The CDR3 contains 14 residues. Trimming cost V 4 bases and J 5 bases; bases outside gene matches: 8. In germline, CDR1 is SGHRS, CDR2 YFSETQ. CDR3 loop: CASSPGQVIDEQYF. Written as DNA, the CDR3 is TGCGCCAGCAGCCCGGGACAGGTGATCGACGAGCAGTACTTC.

The V call is TRBV5-1, the J call TRBJ2-3; D not resolved. Germline values: CDR1 SGHRS, CDR2 YFSETQ. The CDR3 is 14 residues long. V was pared by 2 bases and J by 1 base, with 8 bases between. CDR3 sequence reads: CASSLYIRTDTQYF. The CDR3 DNA is TGCGCCAGCAGCTTATACATACGCACAGATACGCAGTATTTT.

The V gene is TRBV7-9, the J gene TRBJ2-1; D is unresolved. This CDR3 is 14 amino acids long. Germline CDR1 is SEHNR and CDR2 is FQNEAQ (reference sequence). Trimming stripped 1 base from V and 6 bases from J, with 10 bases between. CDR3 DNA: TGTGCCAGCAGCTTAGTATCCAGACTCAATGAGCAGTTCTTC. It specifies CASSLVSRLNEQFF.

This clonotype has just a few counts. The chain employs TRBV5-4 and TRBJ2-7; TRBD2 agrees at 15 bases. The V gene end was trimmed by 6 bases and the J gene end by 0 bases; junction bases not matched to a gene: 1. The CDR3 length is 15 residues. The V gene's germline CDR1 is SGHNT and CDR2 YYREEE (reference sequence). In DNA, the CDR3 is TGTGCCAGCATGGGACTAGCGGGAGGCTCCTACGAGCAGTACTTC. Translating gives CASMGLAGGSYEQYF.